Below are 5 T cell receptor beta chains sequenced from a single sample in a study of T cell responses to AZD1222 COVID-19 vaccine. Produced via immunoSEQ multiplex PCR; TCRdb's table is partial and in-frame only. This table has tens of thousands of clones, about 91% appearing once. The material was peripheral blood, obtained 28 days after the second AZD1222 dose. Receptor source: an adult who received the AZD1222 COVID-19 vaccine.

This chain links TRBV18 with TRBJ1-2; tentative D call: TRBD1 (5 bases). Germline V gives CDR1 KGHSH, CDR2 LQKENI. Trimming removed 2 bases at V and 0 bases at J, with 13 bases between. There are 16 residues in the CDR3. For the CDR3, the DNA is TGTGCCAGCTCACCAATGGGGGTAGGCGCTAACTATGGCTACACCTTC. Protein sequence: CASSPMGVGANYGYTF.

The V gene is TRBV7-9, the J gene TRBJ2-2; D is possibly TRBD2 (5 bases). V gave up 3 bases and J gave up 3 bases, with 11 bases separating them. Germline values: CDR1 SEHNR, CDR2 FQNEAQ (reference sequence). The CDR3 spans 15 residues. The CDR3 spells CASSFGGGDTGELFF. The CDR3 nucleotides read TGTGCCAGCAGCTTTGGTGGAGGAGACACCGGGGAGCTGTTTTTT.

The chain has TRBV9 and TRBJ2-1; perhaps TRBD2 as D (6 bases). Trimming pared 2 bases from V and 7 bases from J, leaving 13 bases between. The CDR3 runs to 14 residues. The germline gives CDR1 SGDLS, CDR2 YYNGEE. The CDR3 loop is CASSVGSGGNEQFF. In DNA, the CDR3 is TGTGCCAGCAGCGTTGGTAGCGGAGGGAATGAGCAGTTCTTC.

The CDR3 bases are TGTGCCAGCTCGCGGGACCACGAGGGGACAGATACGCAGTATTTT. Protein: CASSRDHEGTDTQYF. The chain uses TRBV18 and TRBJ2-3; possibly TRBD2 for D (6 bases). The CDR3 has 15 residues. Germline CDR1 and CDR2: KGHSH and LQKENI. V shed 6 bases and J shed 3 bases, with 16 bases lying between them.

This chain links TRBV30 with TRBJ2-6; a weak D match, TRBD2 (5 bases). The CDR3 consists of 16 residues. V gave up 2 bases and J gave up 1 base, with 12 bases separating them. The V gene's germline CDR1 is GTSNPN and CDR2 SVGIG (reference sequence). The CDR3 DNA is TGTGCCTGGAGTTTCACACGGGGTTCTGGGGCCAACGTCCTGACTTTC. This translates into CAWSFTRGSGANVLTF.